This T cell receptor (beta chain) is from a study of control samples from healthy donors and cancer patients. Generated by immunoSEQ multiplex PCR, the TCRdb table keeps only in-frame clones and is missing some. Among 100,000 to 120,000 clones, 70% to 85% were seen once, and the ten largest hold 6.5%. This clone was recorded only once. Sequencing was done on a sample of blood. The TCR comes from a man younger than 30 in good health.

CDR3 sequence: CASSLETQPQHF. In DNA form, the CDR3 reads TGTGCCAGCAGTTTGGAGACGCAGCCCCAGCATTTT. The chain recombines TRBV12-3 or TRBV12-4 with TRBJ1-5; no reliable D call. This CDR3 region has 12 residues. V was trimmed by 3 bases and J by 7 bases, leaving 7 bases between them.